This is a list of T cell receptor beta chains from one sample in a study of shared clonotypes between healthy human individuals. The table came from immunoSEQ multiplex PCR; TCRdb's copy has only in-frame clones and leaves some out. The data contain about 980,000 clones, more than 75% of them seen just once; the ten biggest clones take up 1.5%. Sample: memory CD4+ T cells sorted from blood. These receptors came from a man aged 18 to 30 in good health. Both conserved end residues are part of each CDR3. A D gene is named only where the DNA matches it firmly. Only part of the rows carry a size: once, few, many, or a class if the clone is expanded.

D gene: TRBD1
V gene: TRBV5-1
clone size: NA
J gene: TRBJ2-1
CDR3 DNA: TGCGCCAGCAGCCCTGGACAGGGGGCGGGCAATGAGCAGTTCTTC
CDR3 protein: CASSPGQGAGNEQFF

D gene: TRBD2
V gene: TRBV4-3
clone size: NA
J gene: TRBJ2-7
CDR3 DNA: TGCGCCAGCAGCCCGGGACTAGCAGCTTACGAGCAGTACTTC
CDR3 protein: CASSPGLAAYEQYF

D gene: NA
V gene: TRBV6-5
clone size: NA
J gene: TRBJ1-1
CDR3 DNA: TGTGCCAGCAGTTTTGACCGAACCACTGAAGCTTTCTTT
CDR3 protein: CASSFDRTTEAFF

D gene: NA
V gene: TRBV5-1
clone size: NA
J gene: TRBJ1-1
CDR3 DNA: TGCGCCAGCAGCTTGTTTGGGGGAGACACTGAAGCTTTCTTT
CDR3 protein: CASSLFGGDTEAFF

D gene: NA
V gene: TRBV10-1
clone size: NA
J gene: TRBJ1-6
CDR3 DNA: TGCGCCAGCAGTGAGTCGCCTTGGGGGGCCCTCCACTTT
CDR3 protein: CASSESPWGALHF

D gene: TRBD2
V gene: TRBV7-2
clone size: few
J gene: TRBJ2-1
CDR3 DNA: TGTGCCAGCAGCTTACGGATAGCGGGAGCCCACAATGAGCAGTTCTTC
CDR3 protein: CASSLRIAGAHNEQFF

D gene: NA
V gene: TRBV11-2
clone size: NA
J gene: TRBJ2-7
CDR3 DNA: TGTGCCAGCAGCCGACCCACCGGGACACAAGGCCACGAGCAGTACTTC
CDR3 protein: CASSRPTGTQGHEQYF

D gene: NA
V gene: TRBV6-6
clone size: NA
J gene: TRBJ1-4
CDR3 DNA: TGTGCCAGCAGCCTGGATGCAACTAATGAAAAACTGTTTTTT
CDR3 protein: CASSLDATNEKLFF

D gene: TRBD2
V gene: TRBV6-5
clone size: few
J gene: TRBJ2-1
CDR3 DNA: TGTGCCAGCAAGTCTAGCGGGAATGAGCAGTTCTTC
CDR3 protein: CASKSSGNEQFF

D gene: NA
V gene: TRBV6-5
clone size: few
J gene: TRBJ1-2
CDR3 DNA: TGTGCCAGCACGGGGGCTAACTATGGCTACACCTTC
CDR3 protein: CASTGANYGYTF

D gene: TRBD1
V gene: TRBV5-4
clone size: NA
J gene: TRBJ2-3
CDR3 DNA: TGTGCCAGCAGCTTCGATAACAGGGGGCCAGATACGCAGTATTTT
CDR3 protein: CASSFDNRGPDTQYF

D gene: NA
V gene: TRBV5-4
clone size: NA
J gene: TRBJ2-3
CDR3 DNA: TGTGCCAGCAGCTTGGTTCTTGACAGACTCACAGATACGCAGTATTTT
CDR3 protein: CASSLVLDRLTDTQYF

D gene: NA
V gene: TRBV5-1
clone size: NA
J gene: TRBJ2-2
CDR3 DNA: TGCGCCAGCCAACCCCTAACTAACACCGGGGAGCTGTTTTTT
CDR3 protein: CASQPLTNTGELFF

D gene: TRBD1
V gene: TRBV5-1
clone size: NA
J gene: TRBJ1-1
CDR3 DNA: TGCGCCAGCAGCTTGTATGACAGGGAGAACACTGAAGCTTTCTTT
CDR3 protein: CASSLYDRENTEAFF

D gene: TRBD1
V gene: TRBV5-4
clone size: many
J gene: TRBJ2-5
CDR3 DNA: TGTGCCAGCAGCTCACCGGACAGGGGAGGACAAGAGACCCAGTACTTC
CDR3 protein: CASSSPDRGGQETQYF

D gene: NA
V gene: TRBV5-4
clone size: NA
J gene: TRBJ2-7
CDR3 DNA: TGTGCCAGCAGCTACTCGGGGCGGGAAGGCGAGCAGTACTTC
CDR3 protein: CASSYSGREGEQYF

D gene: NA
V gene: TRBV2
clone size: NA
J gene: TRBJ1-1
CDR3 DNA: TGTGCCAGCCGGTGGGGGGGAGGCACTGAAGCTTTCTTT
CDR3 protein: CASRWGGGTEAFF

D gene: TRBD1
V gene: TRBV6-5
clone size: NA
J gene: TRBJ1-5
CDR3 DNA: TGTGCCAGCAGTCGGACAGGGGGAAATCAGCCCCAGCATTTT
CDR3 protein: CASSRTGGNQPQHF

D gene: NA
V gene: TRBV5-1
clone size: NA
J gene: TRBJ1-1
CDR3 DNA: TGCGCCAGCAGCACAGGGATGAACACTGAAGCTTTCTTT
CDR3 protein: CASSTGMNTEAFF

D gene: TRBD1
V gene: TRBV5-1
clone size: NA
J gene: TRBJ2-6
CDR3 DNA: TGCGCCAGCAGCCCGAGGGACAGGGAAGGTTCTGGGGCCAACGTCCTGACTTTC
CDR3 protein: CASSPRDREGSGANVLTF

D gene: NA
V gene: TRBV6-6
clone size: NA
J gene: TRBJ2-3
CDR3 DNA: TGTGCCAGCAGTTATAATAGCGGAAGCACAGATACGCAGTATTTT
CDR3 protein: CASSYNSGSTDTQYF

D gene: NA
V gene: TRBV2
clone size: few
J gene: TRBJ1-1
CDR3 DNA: TGTGCCAGCAGTGACACCAGCATGAACACTGAAGCTTTCTTT
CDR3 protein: CASSDTSMNTEAFF

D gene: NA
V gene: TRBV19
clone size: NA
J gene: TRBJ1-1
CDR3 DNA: TGTGCCAGTAGTCGGGGCCCCACTGAAGCTTTCTTT
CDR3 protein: CASSRGPTEAFF

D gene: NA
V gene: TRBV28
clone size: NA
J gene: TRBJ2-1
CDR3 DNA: TGTGCCAGCAGTTTACCGGCAGGGCTCTCTCACAATGAGCAGTTCTTC
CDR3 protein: CASSLPAGLSHNEQFF

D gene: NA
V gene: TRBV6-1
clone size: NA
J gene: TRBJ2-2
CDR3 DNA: TGTGCCAGCAGTACACGACAGGCCGGCGGGGAGCTGTTTTTT
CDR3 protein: CASSTRQAGGELFF

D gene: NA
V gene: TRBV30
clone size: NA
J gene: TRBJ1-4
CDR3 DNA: TGTGCCGGCACCTTTGGGATCGGAGTCGGCGGCACAACTAATGAAAAACTGTTTTTT
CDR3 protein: CAGTFGIGVGGTTNEKLFF

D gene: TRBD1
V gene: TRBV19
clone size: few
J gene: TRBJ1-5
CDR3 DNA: TGTGCCAGTAGTACACAGGGGGCGGGACAGCCCCAGCATTTT
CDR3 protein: CASSTQGAGQPQHF